The source of this T cell receptor (beta chain) is a study of cytomegalovirus exposure and HLA in healthy donors (dated by TCRdb to about 2017). For the wider study: A later analysis indicated that the 120 or so validation repertoires were generated on the platform also employed for the roughly 730 repertoires of the first cohort. The study aimed to test whether cataloging public T cell receptors could reveal signatures of past pathogen exposure. In addition to the first cohort of 500 to 850 subjects, a separate validation cohort of approximately 130 different subjects was used. High-throughput TCR immunosequencing, statistical association of individual TCRs with disease status, and machine learning were combined to predict cytomegalovirus infection status.

The donors were included in the validation cohort of around 120 subjects, a group kept apart from the roughly 730-subject first cohort. V trim: 2 bases; J trim: 4 bases; unmatched bases: 4. Counted from cysteine to phenylalanine, this CDR3 has 14 amino acids. The kept DNA is CDR3 alone, 42 bases in frame from the first base. The germline V gene encodes CDR1 SGHRS and CDR2 YFSETQ. Findings and caveats that apply to the study as a whole: According to the authors, the approach could potentially be generalized to other disease states and immunological phenotypes. A total of 150 or so TCR beta chains were listed by the study as associated with cytomegalovirus. The classifier was reported to diagnose cytomegalovirus status with high specificity and sensitivity in both the original and validation cohorts. Most TCR sequences were seen in very few donors, while some public TCRs were found in many individuals. A few of the identified cytomegalovirus-associated TCR beta chains were confirmed in vitro to be specific for cytomegalovirus antigens. A later analysis had no HLA typing for the validation cohort, so co-occurrence there was scored across all 120 or so repertoires. Subsequent analysis determined that TCRs grouped into clusters in the first cohort also showed a tendency toward co-occurrence across the roughly 130 validation repertoires, and about 93% of cluster scores exceeded 0.

Concerning this clone: This clone's antigen is unknown. No per-base quality is available; no much larger clone lies one base away.

Libraries were made using the immunoSEQ multiplex PCR assay. From the authors' description of their analysis: A statistical classification framework was built for diagnosing cytomegalovirus status from the catalog of TCR beta chain sequences. In its TCRdb copy, this immuneACCESS table keeps in-frame sequences only and misses some clones. Where compared with another copy, unresolved V genes explain less than half of these, and the others have no known cause. V and J calls and clone size follow that table, whereas D and trimming were derived from the DNA. This sample is represented by some 170,000 clones; around nine tenths of them were singletons. The top ten clonotypes cover roughly 1.5% of the sample.

The chain joins TRBV5-1 to TRBJ2-7, and 9 junctional nucleotides match TRBD1. The sequenced sample consisted of PBMCs. This receptor was obtained from a woman in her 30s in good health and CMV-seronegative. The DNA sequence follows: TGCGCCAGCAGCTTTGCGACAGGGGGTTACGAGCAGTACTTC. This codes for CASSFATGGYEQYF.